This T cell receptor beta chain was sequenced for a study of blood T cell repertoires in COVID-19. Background on the study: The study drew acute and convalescent COVID-19 samples from the United States, Italy and Spain.

This CDR3 region has 12 residues. Germline V lookup: CDR1 SGDLS, CDR2 YYNGEE. V was shortened by 4 bases and J by 2 bases, with 3 bases between the two germline ends. Profiling relied on immunoSEQ multiplex PCR, and the TCRdb table lists in-frame clones only, not all of them. The repertoire holds 55,000 to 80,000 clones, 70% to 90% seen once, with over 25% in the top ten. This TCR derives from a man in his fifties or sixties with acute or convalescent COVID-19. The rearrangement uses TRBV9 and TRBJ2-2; D is ambiguous. Input material: peripheral blood. DNA for the CDR3: TGTGCCAGCAGCCTAAACACCGGGGAGCTGTTTTTT. It is translated as CASSLNTGELFF.